This T cell receptor beta chain was observed in a study of blood T cell repertoires in COVID-19. TCRdb's copy holds only in-frame clones and misses some; the assay was immunoSEQ multiplex PCR. The sample yields just over 300,000 clones, 80% to 90% seen once. Symptom resolution, clearance, or two negative PCRs marked the recovered donors of Cohort 3. The germline CDR1 and CDR2 sequences are SNHLY and FYNNEI. CDR3 length: 14 residues. With 7 bases clipped from V and 4 bases from J, the junction kept 7 bases outside the gene matches. The receptor comes from a man aged 25-45 years who had recovered from COVID-19. The sample consisted of PBMCs or T cells enriched from blood (not recorded which). The V call is TRBV2, the J call TRBJ2-7, with 10 nucleotides matching TRBD1. CDR3 residues: CASNPGQGVYEQYF. The CDR3 coding sequence is TGTGCCAGCAACCCCGGACAGGGGGTTTACGAGCAGTACTTC.